The sequence of this T cell receptor (delta chain) was determined in a study of γδ T cells in repeated Plasmodium falciparum infection (dated by TCRdb to about 2021). Study-level background: The natural-infection arm enrolled Malian children exposed to intense seasonal malaria transmission and compared the Malian children with Australian children matched for age and gender. Four controlled human malaria infections were administered to five malaria-naive U.S. adults over roughly 610 days by bites from P. falciparum NF54-infected Anopheles stephensi mosquitoes. Controlled-infection subjects were sampled at baseline, immediately before selected infections, and 21 days after each infection. Malian gammadelta TCR repertoires were analysed cross-sectionally during no-transmission periods and were analysed longitudinally across acute febrile malaria episodes. The study looked at how repeated Plasmodium falciparum infection shapes the human gammadelta T cell repertoire, using both natural infection in Mali and controlled human malaria infection. What the research found in general, with its limitations: The controlled-infection cohort was small, limiting analysis of inter-individual variability in gammadelta T cell responses. In Vdelta2-negative, largely Vdelta1+, gammadelta TCR repertoires, repeated controlled infections appeared to drive waves of new clonotype selection. The Malian cohort came from a small rural village of predominantly one ethnic group, limiting generalizability. Vdelta2-negative gammadelta TCR repertoires from Malian children appeared more clonally expanded, less diverse and less shared than those of Australian children. Vgamma9/Vdelta2+ TCR repertoires kept a highly stable polyclonal repertoire across time and infection, and many TCRgamma sequences overlapped between individuals.

A distance of 26 bases separates the germline ends of V and J, which lose 5 bases and 10 bases respectively. The germline V gene yields TSWWSYY for CDR1 and QGS for CDR2. Taken from cysteine to phenylalanine, the CDR3 has 16 residues. The CDR3 DNA has 48 bases and is translated from base 1. Libraries were prepared through multiplex PCR. Sequenced using an Illumina MiSeq. From each sorted gammadelta T cell sample, both TCR gamma (TRG) and TCR delta (TRD) chains were sequenced. As for how the authors treated the data: The repertoire analyses used clonotype tree plots, the accumulated frequency of the top 20 clonotypes, and diversity index (DI) and D75 metrics. Identical DNA sequences were merged into single rows after TCRdb reprocessed the public reads with CATT. The V and J calls were determined by TCRdb, not by the authors. A total of around 57,000 delta-chain clones appear in this sample, around 1.7% of them only once. About 15% of the sample comes from the top ten.

Vgamma9/Vdelta2+ and Vdelta2-negative gammadelta T cell populations were flow-sorted from peripheral blood mononuclear cells for bulk TCR repertoire analysis. About this clone itself: This clone's antigen is unknown. A single base separates this from a much larger clone, so it may be a read error. Different DNA sequences within this sample yield the same CDR3.

The clonotype originates from a pool of human donors (malaria-infected and uninfected, not separated). Sequenced material: gamma-delta T cells from blood. The chain couples TRDV1 to TRDJ1; the D gene may be TRDD2 or TRDD3, since each aligns over 5 bases. TCRdb carries no J gene annotation; the J gene was assigned here by matching the DNA with germline. The sequence in DNA is TGTGCTCTTGGGATCGGGAGCCTACGTTTACCGGGGAGACTCATCTTT. It translates to CALGIGSLRLPGRLIF.